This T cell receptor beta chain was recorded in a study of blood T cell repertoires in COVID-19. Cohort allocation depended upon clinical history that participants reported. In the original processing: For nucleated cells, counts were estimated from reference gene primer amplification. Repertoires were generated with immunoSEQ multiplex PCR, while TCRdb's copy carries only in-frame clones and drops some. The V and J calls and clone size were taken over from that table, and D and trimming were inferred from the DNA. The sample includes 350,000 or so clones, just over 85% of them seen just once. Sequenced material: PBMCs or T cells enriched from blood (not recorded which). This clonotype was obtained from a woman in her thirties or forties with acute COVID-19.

The CDR3 sequence: CASRGGPGSPGDEQFF. CDR3 nucleotide sequence: TGTGCCAGCAGGGGGGGTCCGGGCTCGCCAGGCGATGAGCAGTTCTTC. The chain combines TRBV28 with TRBJ2-1; D may be TRBD2 (6 bases). The V gene lost 6 bases and the J gene lost 8 bases, with 23 bases spanning the gap. Germline-derived CDR1 and CDR2 are MDHEN and SYDVKM. The CDR3 covers 16 residues.